This TCR beta chain stems from a study of shared clonotypes between healthy human individuals. Across the study: For every donor, three CD4 naive, three CD4 memory, two CD8 naive and one CD8 memory plates were used.

This table comes from immunoSEQ multiplex PCR, and its TCRdb copy is limited to in-frame clones, with some not included. The sample lists millions of clones, approximately 94% occurring once. Naive CD8 isolation took CD45RO-negative cells positively selected for CCR7 and excluded terminally differentiated effector memory CD45RA+ cells. The sequenced sample consisted of naive CD8+ T cells from PBMCs. The sequence derives from a man aged 18-30 years in good health. Some clones in this sample may be carry-over from other donors' samples.

The CDR3 reads CASSLESLTGFGSYEQYF. The CDR3 DNA reads TGCGCCAGCAGCTTGGAGTCGTTAACAGGGTTCGGGTCCTACGAGCAGTACTTC. J is TRBJ2-7 and V is TRBV5-1; D is perhaps TRBD1 (6 bases). The V and J ends lost 0 bases and 1 base respectively, with 20 bases between them. CDR1 and CDR2 (germline): SGHRS, YFSETQ. The CDR3 is made up of 18 amino acids.